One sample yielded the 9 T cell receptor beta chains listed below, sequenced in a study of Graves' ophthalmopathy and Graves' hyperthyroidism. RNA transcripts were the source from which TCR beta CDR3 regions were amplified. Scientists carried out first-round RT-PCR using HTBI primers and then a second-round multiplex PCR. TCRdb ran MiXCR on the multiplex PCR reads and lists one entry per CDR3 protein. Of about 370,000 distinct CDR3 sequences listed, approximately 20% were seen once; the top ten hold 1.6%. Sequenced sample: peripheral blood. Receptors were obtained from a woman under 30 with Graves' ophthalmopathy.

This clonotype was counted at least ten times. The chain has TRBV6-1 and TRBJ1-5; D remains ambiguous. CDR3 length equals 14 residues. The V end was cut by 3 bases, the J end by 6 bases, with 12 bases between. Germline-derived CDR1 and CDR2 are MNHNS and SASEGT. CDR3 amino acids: CASSDFQGFQPQHF. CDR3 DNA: TGTGCCAGCAGTGATTTTCAAGGATTTCAGCCCCAGCATTTT.

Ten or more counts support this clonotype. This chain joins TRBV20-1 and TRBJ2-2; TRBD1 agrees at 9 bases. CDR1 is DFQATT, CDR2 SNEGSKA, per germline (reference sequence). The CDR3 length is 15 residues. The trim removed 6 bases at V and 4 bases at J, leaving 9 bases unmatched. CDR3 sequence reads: CSAEGTGKGTGELFF. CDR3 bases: TGCAGTGCCGAAGGGACAGGGAAGGGCACCGGGGAGCTGTTTTTT.

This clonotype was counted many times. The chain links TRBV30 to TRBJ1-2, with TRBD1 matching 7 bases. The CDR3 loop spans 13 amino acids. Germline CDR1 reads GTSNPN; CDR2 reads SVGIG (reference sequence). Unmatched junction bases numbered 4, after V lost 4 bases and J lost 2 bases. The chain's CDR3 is CAWKGQANYGYTF. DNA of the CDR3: TGTGCCTGGAAAGGACAGGCGAACTATGGCTACACCTTC.

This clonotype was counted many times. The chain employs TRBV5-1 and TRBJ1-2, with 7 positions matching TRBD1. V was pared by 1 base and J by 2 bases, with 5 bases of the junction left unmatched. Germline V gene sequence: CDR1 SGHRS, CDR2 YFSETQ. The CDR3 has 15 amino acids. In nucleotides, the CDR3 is TGCGCCAGCAGCTTGACCGGGGACAGAAACTATGGCTACACCTTC. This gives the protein CASSLTGDRNYGYTF.

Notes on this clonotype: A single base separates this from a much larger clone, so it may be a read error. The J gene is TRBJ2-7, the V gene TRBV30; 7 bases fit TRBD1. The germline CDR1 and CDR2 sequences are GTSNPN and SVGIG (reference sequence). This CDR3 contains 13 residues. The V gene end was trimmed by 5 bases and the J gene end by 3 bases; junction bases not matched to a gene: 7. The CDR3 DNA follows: TGTGCCTGGGGTGATCCAGGGGGCTACGAGCAGTACTTC. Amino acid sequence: CAWGDPGGYEQYF.

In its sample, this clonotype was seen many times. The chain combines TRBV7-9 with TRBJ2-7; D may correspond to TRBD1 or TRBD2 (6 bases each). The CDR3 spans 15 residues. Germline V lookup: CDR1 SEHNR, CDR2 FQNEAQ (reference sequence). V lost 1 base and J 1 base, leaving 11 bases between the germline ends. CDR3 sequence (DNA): TGTGCCAGCAGCTTAGTGGGGGGCCCGTCCTACGAGCAGTACTTC. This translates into CASSLVGGPSYEQYF.

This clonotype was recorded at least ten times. The CDR3 spells CASSSLVHSGANVLTF. CDR3 nucleotides: TGTGCCAGCAGCTCCCTGGTTCACTCTGGGGCCAACGTCCTGACTTTC. This chain links TRBV7-6 with TRBJ2-6, with unresolved D. The length of the CDR3 is 16 residues. Deletions cut 4 bases from V and 0 bases from J, with 10 bases between. The germline V gene encodes CDR1 SGHVS and CDR2 FNYEAQ.

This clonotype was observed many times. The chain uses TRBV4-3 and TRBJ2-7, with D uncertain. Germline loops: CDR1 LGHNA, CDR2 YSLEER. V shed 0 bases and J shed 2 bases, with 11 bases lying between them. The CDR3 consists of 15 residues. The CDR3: CASSQDSTPTYEQYF. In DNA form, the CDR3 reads TGCGCCAGCAGCCAAGATTCCACCCCGACCTACGAGCAGTACTTC.

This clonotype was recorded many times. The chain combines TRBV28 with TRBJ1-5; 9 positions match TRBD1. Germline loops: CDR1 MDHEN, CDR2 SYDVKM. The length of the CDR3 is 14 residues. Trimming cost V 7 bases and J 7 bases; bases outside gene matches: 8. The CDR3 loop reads CASTPGTGRQPQHF. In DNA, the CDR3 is TGTGCCAGCACCCCCGGGACAGGGAGGCAGCCCCAGCATTTT.